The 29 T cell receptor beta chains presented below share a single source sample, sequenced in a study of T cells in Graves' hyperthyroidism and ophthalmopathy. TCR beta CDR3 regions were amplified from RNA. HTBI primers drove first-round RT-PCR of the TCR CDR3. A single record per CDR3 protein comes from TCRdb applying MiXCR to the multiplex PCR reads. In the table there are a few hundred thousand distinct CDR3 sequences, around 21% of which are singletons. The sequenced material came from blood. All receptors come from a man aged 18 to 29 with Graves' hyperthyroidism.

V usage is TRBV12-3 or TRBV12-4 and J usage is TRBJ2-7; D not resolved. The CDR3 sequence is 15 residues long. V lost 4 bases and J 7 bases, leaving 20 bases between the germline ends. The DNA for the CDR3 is TGTGCCAGCAGTTACTCCCACTATGCCGGTTTGGAGCAGTACTTC. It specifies CASSYSHYAGLEQYF.

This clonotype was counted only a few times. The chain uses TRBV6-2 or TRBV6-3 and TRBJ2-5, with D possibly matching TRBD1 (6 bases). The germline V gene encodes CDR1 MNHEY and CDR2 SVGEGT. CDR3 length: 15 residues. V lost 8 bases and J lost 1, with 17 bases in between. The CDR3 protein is CASAQGPWAQETQYF. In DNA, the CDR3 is TGTGCCAGCGCTCAGGGGCCATGGGCCCAAGAGACCCAGTACTTC.

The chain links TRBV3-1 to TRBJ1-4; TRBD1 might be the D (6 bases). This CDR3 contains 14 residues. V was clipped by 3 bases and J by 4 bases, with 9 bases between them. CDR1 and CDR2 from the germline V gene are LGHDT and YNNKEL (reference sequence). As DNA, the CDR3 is TGTGCCAGCAGCCAGACAGGAATTAATGAAAAACTGTTTTTT. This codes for CASSQTGINEKLFF.

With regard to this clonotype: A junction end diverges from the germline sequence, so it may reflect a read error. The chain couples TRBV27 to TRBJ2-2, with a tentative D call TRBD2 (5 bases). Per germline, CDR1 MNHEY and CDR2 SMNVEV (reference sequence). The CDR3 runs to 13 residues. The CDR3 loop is CASSLSGSGELCF. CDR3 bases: TGTGCCAGCAGTTTATCTGGGTCCGGGGAGCTGTGTTTT.

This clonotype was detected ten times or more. The DNA of the CDR3 is TGTGCCAGCAGTTTCCAGGGCAGGGATTCTTCCGGGGAGCTGTTTTTT. This codes for CASSFQGRDSSGELFF. This chain links TRBV12-3 or TRBV12-4 with TRBJ2-2, with D tentatively TRBD1 (5 bases). Trimming shortened V by 3 bases and J by 6 bases, and 17 bases separated the two germline ends. The CDR3 runs to 16 residues.

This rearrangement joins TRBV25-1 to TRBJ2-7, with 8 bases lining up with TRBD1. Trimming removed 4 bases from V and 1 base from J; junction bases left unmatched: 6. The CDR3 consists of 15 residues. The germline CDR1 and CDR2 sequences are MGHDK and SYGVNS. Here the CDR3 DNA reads TGTGCCAGCAGTGCAGGACAGGGAAGGTCCTACGAGCAGTACTTC. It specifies CASSAGQGRSYEQYF.

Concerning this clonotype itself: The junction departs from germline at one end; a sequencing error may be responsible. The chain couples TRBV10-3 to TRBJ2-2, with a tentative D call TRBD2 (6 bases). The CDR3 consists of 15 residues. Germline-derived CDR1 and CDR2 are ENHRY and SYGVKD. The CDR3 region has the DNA TGTGCCATCAGTGAGTCTCCGGGGAACACCGGGGGGCTGTTTTTT. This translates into CAISESPGNTGGLFF.

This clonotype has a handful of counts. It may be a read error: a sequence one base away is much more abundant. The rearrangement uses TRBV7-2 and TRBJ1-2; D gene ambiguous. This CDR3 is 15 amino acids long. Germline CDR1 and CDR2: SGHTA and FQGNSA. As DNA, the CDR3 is TGTGCCAACAGCTTAGGTGGTGAGCGCGGCGCGGGCTACACCTTC. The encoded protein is CANSLGGERGAGYTF.

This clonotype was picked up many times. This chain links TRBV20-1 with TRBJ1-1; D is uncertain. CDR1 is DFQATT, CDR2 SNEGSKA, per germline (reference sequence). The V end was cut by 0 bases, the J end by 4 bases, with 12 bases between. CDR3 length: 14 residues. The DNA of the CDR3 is TGCAGTGCTAGAGATTCCGGCGGGAGCACTGAAGCTTTCTTT. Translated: CSARDSGGSTEAFF.

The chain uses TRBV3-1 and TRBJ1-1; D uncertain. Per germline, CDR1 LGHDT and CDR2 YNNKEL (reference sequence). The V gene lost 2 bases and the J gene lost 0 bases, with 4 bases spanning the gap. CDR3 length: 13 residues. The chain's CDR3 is CASSQFVNTEAFF. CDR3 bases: TGTGCCAGCAGCCAATTTGTGAACACTGAAGCTTTCTTT.

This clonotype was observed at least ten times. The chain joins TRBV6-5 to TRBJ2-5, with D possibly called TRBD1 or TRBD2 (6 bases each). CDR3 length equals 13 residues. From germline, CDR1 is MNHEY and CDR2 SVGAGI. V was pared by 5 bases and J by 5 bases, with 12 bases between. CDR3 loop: CASSNPGAETQYF. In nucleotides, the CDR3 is TGTGCCAGCAGTAACCCGGGGGCTGAGACCCAGTACTTC.

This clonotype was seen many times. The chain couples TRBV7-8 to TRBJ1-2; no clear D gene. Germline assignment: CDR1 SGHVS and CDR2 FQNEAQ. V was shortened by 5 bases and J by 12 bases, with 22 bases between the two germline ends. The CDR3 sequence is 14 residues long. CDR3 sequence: CASSLDGGLLVNTF. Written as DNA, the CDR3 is TGTGCCAGCAGCCTGGACGGAGGCCTTTTGGTCAACACCTTC.

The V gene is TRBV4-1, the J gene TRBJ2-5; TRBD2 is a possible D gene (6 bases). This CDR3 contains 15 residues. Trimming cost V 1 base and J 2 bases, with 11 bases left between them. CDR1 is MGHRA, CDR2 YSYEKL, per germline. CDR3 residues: CASSQVTTSQETQYF. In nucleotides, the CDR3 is TGCGCCAGCAGCCAAGTTACGACTAGTCAAGAGACCCAGTACTTC.

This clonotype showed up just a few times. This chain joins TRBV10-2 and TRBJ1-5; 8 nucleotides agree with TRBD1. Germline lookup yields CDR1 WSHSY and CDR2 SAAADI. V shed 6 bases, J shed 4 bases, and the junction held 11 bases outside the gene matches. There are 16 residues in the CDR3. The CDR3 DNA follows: TGCGCCAGCAGCCTCAAGCACACAGGGGGGAATCAGCCCCAGCATTTT. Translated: CASSLKHTGGNQPQHF.

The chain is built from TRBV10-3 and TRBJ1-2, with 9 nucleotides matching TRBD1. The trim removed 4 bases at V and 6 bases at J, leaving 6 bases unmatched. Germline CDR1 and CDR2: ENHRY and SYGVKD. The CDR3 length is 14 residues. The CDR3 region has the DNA TGTGCCATCAGTGTGGTCGACAGGGGGGATGGCTACACCTTC. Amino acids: CAISVVDRGDGYTF.

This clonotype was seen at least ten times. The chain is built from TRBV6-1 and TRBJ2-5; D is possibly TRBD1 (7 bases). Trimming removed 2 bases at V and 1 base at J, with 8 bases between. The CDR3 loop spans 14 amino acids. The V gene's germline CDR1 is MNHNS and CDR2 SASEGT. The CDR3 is CASSEQGGQETQYF. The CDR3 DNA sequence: TGTGCCAGCAGTGAACAGGGGGGCCAAGAGACCCAGTACTTC.

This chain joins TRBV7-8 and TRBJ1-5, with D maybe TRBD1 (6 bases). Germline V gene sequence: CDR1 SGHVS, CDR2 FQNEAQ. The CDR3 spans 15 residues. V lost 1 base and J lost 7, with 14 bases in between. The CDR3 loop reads CASSLGGAAGQPQHF. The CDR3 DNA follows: TGTGCCAGCAGCTTAGGGGGGGCAGCGGGGCAGCCCCAGCATTTT.

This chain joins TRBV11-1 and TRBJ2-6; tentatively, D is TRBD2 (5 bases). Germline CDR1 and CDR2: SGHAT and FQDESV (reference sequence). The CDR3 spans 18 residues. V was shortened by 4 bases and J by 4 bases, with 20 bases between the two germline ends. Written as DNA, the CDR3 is TGTGCCAGCAGCTCGACCCCTTCCTCCCGAGGGGGGGCCAACGTCCTGACTTTC. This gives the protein CASSSTPSSRGGANVLTF.

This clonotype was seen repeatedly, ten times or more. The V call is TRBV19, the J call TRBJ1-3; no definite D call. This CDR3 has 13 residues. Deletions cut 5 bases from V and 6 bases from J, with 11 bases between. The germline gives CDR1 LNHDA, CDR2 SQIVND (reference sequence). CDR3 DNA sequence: TGTGCCAGTAGTTCGTGGACGGAAAACACCATATATTTT. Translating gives CASSSWTENTIYF. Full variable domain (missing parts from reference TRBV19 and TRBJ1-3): DGGITQSPKYLFRKEGQNVTLSCEQNLNHDAMYWYRQDPGQGLRLIYYSQIVNDFQKGDIAEGYSVSREKKESFPLTVTSAQKNPTAFYLCASSSWTENTIYFGEGSWLTVV.

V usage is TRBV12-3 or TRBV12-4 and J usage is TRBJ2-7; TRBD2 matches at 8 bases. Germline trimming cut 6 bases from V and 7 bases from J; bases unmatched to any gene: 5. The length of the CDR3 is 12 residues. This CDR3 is CASSQAGVEQYF. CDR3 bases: TGTGCCAGCAGCCAAGCGGGAGTAGAGCAGTACTTC.

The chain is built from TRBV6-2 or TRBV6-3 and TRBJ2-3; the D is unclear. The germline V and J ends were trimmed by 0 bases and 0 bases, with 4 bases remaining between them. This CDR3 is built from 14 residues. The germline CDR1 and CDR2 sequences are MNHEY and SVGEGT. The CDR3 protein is CASSYSGSTDTQYF. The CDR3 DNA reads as TGTGCCAGCAGTTACTCGGGTAGCACAGATACGCAGTATTTT.

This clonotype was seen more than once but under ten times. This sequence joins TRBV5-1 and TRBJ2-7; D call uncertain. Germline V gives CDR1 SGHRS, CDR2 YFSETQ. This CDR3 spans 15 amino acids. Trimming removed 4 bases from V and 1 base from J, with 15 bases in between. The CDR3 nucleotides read TGCGCCAGCAGCCCTAGACGCGGATCTTCCTACGAGCAGTACTTC. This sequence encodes CASSPRRGSSYEQYF.

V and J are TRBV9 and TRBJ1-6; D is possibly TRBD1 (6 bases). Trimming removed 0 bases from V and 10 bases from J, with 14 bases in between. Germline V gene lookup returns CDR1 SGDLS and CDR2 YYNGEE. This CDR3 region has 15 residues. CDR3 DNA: TGTGCCAGCAGCGTAGCCGCAGGGGCACCCTCACCCCTCCACTTT. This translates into CASSVAAGAPSPLHF.

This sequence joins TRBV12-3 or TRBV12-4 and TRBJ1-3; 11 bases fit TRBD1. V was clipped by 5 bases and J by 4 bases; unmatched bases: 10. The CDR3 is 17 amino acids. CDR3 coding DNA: TGTGCCAGCAGTCCCTCGGGACAGGGGGTATCCGGAAACACCATATATTTT. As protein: CASSPSGQGVSGNTIYF.

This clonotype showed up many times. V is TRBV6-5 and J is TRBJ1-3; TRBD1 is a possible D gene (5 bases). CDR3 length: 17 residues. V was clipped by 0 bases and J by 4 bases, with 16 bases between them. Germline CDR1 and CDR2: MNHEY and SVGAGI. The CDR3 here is CASSYSGGGPTGNTIYF. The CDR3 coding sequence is TGTGCCAGCAGTTACTCGGGCGGGGGTCCCACCGGAAACACCATATATTTT.

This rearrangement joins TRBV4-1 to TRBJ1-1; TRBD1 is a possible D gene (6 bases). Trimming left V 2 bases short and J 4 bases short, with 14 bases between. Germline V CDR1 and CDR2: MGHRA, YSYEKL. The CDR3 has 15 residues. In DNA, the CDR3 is TGCGCCAGCAGCCAATTAGGGGGGATAAGCACTGAAGCTTTCTTT. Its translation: CASSQLGGISTEAFF.

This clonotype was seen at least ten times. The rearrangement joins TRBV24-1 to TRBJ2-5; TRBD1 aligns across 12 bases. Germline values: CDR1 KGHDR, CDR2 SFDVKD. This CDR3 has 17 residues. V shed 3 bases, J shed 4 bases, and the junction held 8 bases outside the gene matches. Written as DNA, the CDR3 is TGTGCCACCAGTGATGCCAGTAGGGACAGGGGGCGAGAGACCCAGTACTTC. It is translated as CATSDASRDRGRETQYF.

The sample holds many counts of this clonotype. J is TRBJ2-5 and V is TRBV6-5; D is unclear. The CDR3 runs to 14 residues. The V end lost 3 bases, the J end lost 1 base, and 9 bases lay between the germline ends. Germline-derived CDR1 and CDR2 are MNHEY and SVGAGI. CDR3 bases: TGTGCCAGCAGTTATGTACTCTCCCAAGAGACCCAGTACTTC. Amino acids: CASSYVLSQETQYF.

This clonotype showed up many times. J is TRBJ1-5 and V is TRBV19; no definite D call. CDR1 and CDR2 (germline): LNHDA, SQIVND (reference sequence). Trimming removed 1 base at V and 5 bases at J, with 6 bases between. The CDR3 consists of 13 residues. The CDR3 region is CASSIGVDQPQHF. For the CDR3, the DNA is TGTGCCAGTAGTATAGGGGTGGATCAGCCCCAGCATTTT.